Below, 24 T cell receptor beta chains from the same sample are listed, as sequenced in a study of blood T cell repertoires in COVID-19 (TCRdb year 2020). The library was prepared using the immunoSEQ multiplex PCR assay. TCRdb obtained this table from immuneACCESS and retained in-frame rearrangements with V and J assigned. These tables miss some clones; where compared with another copy, unresolved V genes account for less than half of the shortfall, and the remainder is unexplained. Across this sample there are under 450,000 clones, with about four fifths seen only once. The biggest ten clones account for approximately 5.4% of the sample. Sequencing input: PBMCs or T cells enriched from blood (not recorded which). The receptors here all came from a woman between 50 and 59 years old who had recovered from COVID-19.

About this clone: A junction boundary mismatches the germline segment, possibly from a read error. The CDR3 region is CASSADHTGGAFF. The DNA of the CDR3 is TGTGCCAGCAGCGCAGACCATACGGGAGGAGCTTTTTTT. This chain uses TRBV7-2 with TRBJ2-3; 7 nucleotides agree with TRBD2. CDR3 length: 13 residues. Looked up from germline, CDR1 is SGHTA and CDR2 is FQGNSA.

This clone was seen just once. The gene calls are TRBV7-9 and TRBJ1-3, with a possible D match to TRBD1 (6 bases). V was shortened by 5 bases and J by 4 bases, with 15 bases between the two germline ends. CDR3 size: 15 residues. Germline V gene data show CDR1 as SEHNR and CDR2 as FQNEAQ (reference sequence). CDR3 amino acids: CASSPPGGRGNTIYF. DNA of the CDR3: TGTGCCAGCAGCCCGCCGGGGGGGCGAGGAAACACCATATATTTT.

The rearrangement uses TRBV6-5 and TRBJ1-3; D gene uncertain. Germline CDR1 reads MNHEY; CDR2 reads SVGAGI. V was cut by 5 bases and J by 4 bases, with 12 bases left in between. This CDR3 is built from 14 residues. The CDR3 is CASSPTLKGNTIYF. CDR3 in DNA: TGTGCCAGCAGTCCAACTTTAAAAGGAAACACCATATATTTT.

The V gene is TRBV24-1, the J gene TRBJ2-2; TRBD2 is a possible D gene (6 bases). The V end lost 5 bases, the J end lost 7 bases, and 13 bases lay between the germline ends. This CDR3 has 14 residues. Per the germline V gene, CDR1 is KGHDR and CDR2 is SFDVKD. The CDR3 DNA sequence: TGTGCCACCAGTGTAGGAGGGCGAGGCGGGGAGCTGTTTTTT. As protein: CATSVGGRGGELFF.

This rearrangement joins TRBV5-1 to TRBJ2-5, with D tentatively TRBD1 (6 bases). CDR3 size: 15 residues. The germline V and J ends were trimmed by 2 bases and 1 base, with 12 bases remaining between them. Germline V gene data show CDR1 as SGHRS and CDR2 as YFSETQ. CDR3 bases: TGCGCCAGCAGCTTTGTGGGCAGGGGCCAAGAGACCCAGTACTTC. Translation: CASSFVGRGQETQYF.

The V gene is TRBV19, the J gene TRBJ1-3; D is ambiguous. Trimming removed 7 bases from V and 4 bases from J, with 14 bases in between. The CDR3 spans 14 residues. CDR1 is LNHDA and CDR2 is SQIVND in the germline V gene (reference sequence). The CDR3 reads CASKMREPGNTIYF. The DNA of the CDR3 is TGTGCCAGTAAGATGAGAGAACCGGGAAACACCATATATTTT.

The chain couples TRBV7-9 to TRBJ1-2; the match to TRBD1 covers 7 bases. V shed 4 bases, J shed 8 bases, and the junction held 19 bases outside the gene matches. CDR3 length equals 17 residues. Per germline, CDR1 SEHNR and CDR2 FQNEAQ (reference sequence). The CDR3 region has the DNA TGTGCCAGCAGCTCGACAGCGGGTGGAGGGGGCCATGAAGGCTACACCTTC. This encodes CASSSTAGGGGHEGYTF.

The chain links TRBV5-1 to TRBJ2-3; D is undetermined. The V end lost 2 bases, the J end lost 1 base, and 5 bases lay between the germline ends. The CDR3 is made up of 13 amino acids. In germline, CDR1 is SGHRS, CDR2 YFSETQ. The CDR3 DNA follows: TGCGCCAGCAGCTTCTATGGCACAGATACGCAGTATTTT. It is translated as CASSFYGTDTQYF.

V gene TRBV4-1 combines with J gene TRBJ2-2; D might be TRBD2 (5 bases). V was shortened by 6 bases and J by 5 bases, with 7 bases between the two germline ends. The CDR3 runs to 12 residues. CDR1 MGHRA and CDR2 YSYEKL come from the germline V gene. CDR3 coding DNA: TGCGCCAGCAGTAGCGCGACCGGGGAGCTGTTTTTT. It translates to CASSSATGELFF.

This chain links TRBV25-1 with TRBJ2-5; possible D gene TRBD1, 5 bases. In germline, CDR1 is MGHDK, CDR2 SYGVNS. Trimming stripped 5 bases from V and 5 bases from J, with 12 bases between. This CDR3 contains 13 residues. In nucleotides, the CDR3 is TGTGCCAGCAGTTCAGGGCCGGTGGAGACCCAGTACTTC. It yields the protein CASSSGPVETQYF.

The genes are TRBV11-3 and TRBJ2-3, with 11 bases fitting TRBD2. V dropped 3 bases and J dropped 5; count of bases not matched to a gene: 7. The CDR3 extends over 16 amino acids. Germline lookup yields CDR1 SGHNT and CDR2 YENEEA. The CDR3 DNA is TGTGCCAGCAGCTTGTTTAGCGGGGGGGCCAAAGATACGCAGTATTTT. Translating it yields CASSLFSGGAKDTQYF.

This clone was picked up one time. The chain couples TRBV4-2 to TRBJ1-4; D gene ambiguous. Looked up from germline, CDR1 is LGHNA and CDR2 is YNFKEQ. Trimming took off 0 bases at V and 5 bases at J, with 13 bases between the two ends. There are 16 residues in the CDR3. The CDR3 bases are TGTGCCAGCAGCCAAGATTCGCAGACAAGAAATGAAAAACTGTTTTTT. It translates to CASSQDSQTRNEKLFF.

This chain connects TRBV6-6 to TRBJ2-1, with unresolved D. Trimming cost V 2 bases and J 8 bases, with 10 bases left between them. Germline CDR1 is MNHNY and CDR2 is SVGAGI (reference sequence). The CDR3 consists of 13 residues. CDR3 residues: CASSYGQADEQFF. CDR3 DNA sequence: TGTGCCAGCAGTTACGGGCAGGCCGATGAGCAGTTCTTC.

V and J are TRBV12-3 or TRBV12-4 and TRBJ1-2; 7 bases fit TRBD1. CDR3 length equals 11 residues. The V and J ends lost 5 bases and 10 bases, in that order; junction bases with no gene match: 4. The CDR3 nucleotides are TGTGCCAGCAGTCCCGGACAGGTCTACACCTTC. It translates to CASSPGQVYTF.

The chain recombines TRBV6-5 with TRBJ1-6, with D tentatively TRBD1 (5 bases). V was pared by 6 bases and J by 7 bases, with 13 bases between. Germline CDR1 and CDR2: MNHEY and SVGAGI. The CDR3 extends over 14 amino acids. This CDR3 reads CASRPRVQNSPLHF. DNA for the CDR3: TGTGCCAGCAGACCCAGGGTACAAAATTCACCCCTCCACTTT.

The genes are TRBV21-1 and TRBJ2-3; the D call of TRBD1 is as the table states it, not checked on the DNA. TRBV21-1 is termed a pseudogene. This CDR3 region has 13 residues. CDR3: CASSSKGTDTQYF. CDR3 nucleotide sequence: TGTGCCAGCAGCTCGAAGGGGACAGATACGCAGTATTTT.

The V gene is TRBV5-1, the J gene TRBJ2-4; 7 nucleotides agree with TRBD1. Germline CDR1 is SGHRS and CDR2 is YFSETQ. This CDR3 region has 22 residues. The V segment lost 1 base and the J segment 0 bases; nucleotides outside the gene matches: 22. The CDR3 region has the DNA TGCGCCAGCAGCTTGAAGGGGGCTACCACGATCGGGGCCCATCTAGCCAAAAACATTCAGTACTTC. This gives the protein CASSLKGATTIGAHLAKNIQYF.

The J gene is TRBJ1-6, the V gene TRBV5-8, with unresolved D. The CDR3 totals 15 residues. The V end was cut by 1 base, the J end by 4 bases, with 9 bases between. CDR1 and CDR2 (germline): SGHTS, YDEGEE. CDR3 residues: CASSLSGAYNSPLHF. The CDR3 DNA sequence: TGTGCCAGCAGCTTGTCGGGTGCTTATAATTCACCCCTCCACTTT. Full variable domain (remainder filled in from reference TRBV5-8 and TRBJ1-6): EAGVTQSPTHLIKTRGQQATLRCSPISGHTSVYWYQQALGLGLQFLLWYDEGEERNRGNFPPRFSGRQFPNYSSELNVNALELEDSALYLCASSLSGAYNSPLHFGNGTRLTVT.

CDR3 residues: CASSKSTGIGEKLFF. The CDR3 coding sequence is TGTGCCAGCAGCAAGTCGACAGGGATCGGAGAAAAACTGTTTTTT. V and J are TRBV9 and TRBJ1-4; 7 nucleotides align to TRBD1. The CDR3 covers 15 residues. V shed 4 bases, J shed 8 bases, and the junction held 11 bases outside the gene matches. In germline, CDR1 is SGDLS, CDR2 YYNGEE.

V gene TRBV9 combines with J gene TRBJ2-7; D may be TRBD1 (5 bases). Trimming removed 0 bases from V and 3 bases from J, with 13 bases in between. The CDR3 contains 15 residues. Germline CDR1 SGDLS, CDR2 YYNGEE. CDR3 coding DNA: TGTGCCAGCAGCGTAGGCGTCCAAGGGGTCTACGAGCAGTACTTC. This codes for CASSVGVQGVYEQYF.

The CDR3 coding sequence is TGTGCCAGCAGCCCAGAAGGACAGATTCTATTTAAGGCTTTCTTT. Translated, it gives CASSPEGQILFKAFF. The chain carries TRBV7-2 and TRBJ1-1; possibly TRBD1 for D (6 bases). The ends were cut back, 5 bases at V and 11 bases at J, with 24 bases in the middle. Germline values: CDR1 SGHTA, CDR2 FQGNSA. The CDR3 extends over 15 amino acids.

This clone showed up just once. The chain recombines TRBV10-3 with TRBJ1-2, with no clear D. Germline CDR1 ENHRY, CDR2 SYGVKD. Trimming pared 0 bases from V and 8 bases from J, leaving 16 bases between. This CDR3 is 15 amino acids long. CDR3 protein: CAISESGGGVNGYTF. The CDR3 nucleotides read TGTGCCATCAGTGAGTCAGGTGGTGGAGTGAACGGCTACACCTTC.

This chain links TRBV6-5 with TRBJ1-6, with 7 bases that match TRBD1. Germline trimming cut 6 bases from V and 5 bases from J; bases unmatched to any gene: 7. Germline-derived CDR1 and CDR2 are MNHEY and SVGAGI. The CDR3 is made up of 15 amino acids. This CDR3 is CASRHTGTDNSPLHF. The CDR3 nucleotides are TGTGCCAGCAGACACACCGGGACAGATAATTCACCCCTCCACTTT.

V and J are TRBV11-1 and TRBJ2-3, with 8 bases lining up with TRBD2. Germline V gene data show CDR1 as SGHAT and CDR2 as FQDESV (reference sequence). Trimming removed 4 bases from V and 0 bases from J; junction bases left unmatched: 3. The CDR3 runs to 15 residues. The CDR3 loop reads CASSSKRESTDTQYF. The CDR3 DNA reads TGTGCCAGCAGCTCAAAGCGGGAGAGCACAGATACGCAGTATTTT.